This passage covers 21 T cell receptor beta chains from one sample sequenced in a study of T cell changes during pregnancy in multiple sclerosis. TCRdb's table, derived via immunoSEQ multiplex PCR, lists solely in-frame clones and lacks some. This sample yields about 64,000 clones, of which roughly 91% are seen a single time; approximately 2.3% belongs to the top ten. Material: peripheral blood, obtained in the second trimester of pregnancy. These TCRs come from a female donor in good health, enrolled as a control in a pregnancy study.

The J gene is TRBJ2-1, the V gene TRBV21-1; the table assigns TRBD2, which was not confirmed against the DNA. TRBV21-1 is classified as a pseudogene. The CDR3 length is 18 residues. The CDR3 sequence: CASSKHGLAEAPYNEQFF. The CDR3 DNA reads as TGTGCCAGCAGCAAGCACGGACTAGCGGAGGCCCCCTACAATGAGCAGTTCTTC.

This rearrangement joins TRBV28 to TRBJ2-1, with 7 bases fitting TRBD2. Per the germline V gene, CDR1 is MDHEN and CDR2 is SYDVKM. Unmatched junction bases numbered 12, after V lost 7 bases and J lost 6 bases. CDR3 length: 15 amino acids. This CDR3 is CASTGGAEGSNEQFF. The CDR3 nucleotides are TGTGCCAGCACGGGGGGAGCCGAGGGGAGCAATGAGCAGTTCTTC. The full variable domain, with the rest looked up from reference TRBV28 and TRBJ2-1, is DVKVTQSSRYLVKRTGEKVFLECVQDMDHENMFWYRQDPGLGLRLIYFSYDVKMKEKGDIPEGYSVSREKKERFSLILESASTNQTSMYLCASTGGAEGSNEQFFGPGTRLTVL.

CDR3 bases: TGCGCCAGCAGCCCGGGAGAGGGTAGCTACACCTTC. Translated: CASSPGEGSYTF. The J gene is TRBJ1-2, the V gene TRBV5-1; D ambiguous. This CDR3 has 12 residues. Looked up from germline, CDR1 is SGHRS and CDR2 is YFSETQ. The V end lost 4 bases, the J end lost 9 bases, and 13 bases lay between the germline ends.

The genes are TRBV5-5 and TRBJ1-3, with D maybe TRBD1 (5 bases). The V gene lost 3 bases and the J gene lost 0 bases, with 16 bases spanning the gap. The CDR3 totals 17 residues. Germline CDR1 SGHKS, CDR2 YYEKEE (reference sequence). In DNA, the CDR3 is TGTGCCAGCAGCTGGTCACACAGGTGGACCTCTGGAAACACCATATATTTT. Its translation is CASSWSHRWTSGNTIYF.

The chain is built from TRBV29-1 and TRBJ1-4; D is unclear. This CDR3 contains 13 residues. Trimming shortened V by 7 bases and J by 8 bases, and 17 bases separated the two germline ends. Germline V gives CDR1 SQVTM, CDR2 ANQGSEA. The CDR3 loop is CSGGTSEHEKLFF. Here the CDR3 DNA reads TGCAGCGGCGGAACTTCGGAGCACGAAAAACTGTTTTTT.

The rearrangement joins TRBV6-5 to TRBJ1-5; 9 bases fit TRBD1. The CDR3 spans 15 residues. Germline-derived CDR1 and CDR2 are MNHEY and SVGAGI. J was trimmed by 5 bases and V by 4 bases; bases with no gene match: 6. CDR3: CASSLWGQGDQPQHF. CDR3 DNA: TGTGCCAGCAGTTTGTGGGGACAGGGAGATCAGCCCCAGCATTTT.

The rearrangement uses TRBV6-6 and TRBJ2-1; 7 bases agree with TRBD2. The CDR3 consists of 15 residues. Germline V gene lookup returns CDR1 MNHNY and CDR2 SVGAGI (reference sequence). The V and J ends lost 2 bases and 7 bases, in that order; junction bases with no gene match: 8. CDR3: CASSYVAGVGNEQFF. DNA of the CDR3: TGTGCCAGCAGTTACGTGGCGGGAGTAGGTAATGAGCAGTTCTTC.

The chain uses TRBV7-6 and TRBJ2-7, with D maybe TRBD1 (5 bases). Germline V CDR1 and CDR2: SGHVS, FNYEAQ. The CDR3 is made up of 14 amino acids. Trimming left V 1 base short and J 0 bases short, with 7 bases between. This CDR3 reads CASSLGGTSYEQYF. CDR3 sequence (DNA): TGTGCCAGCAGCTTAGGGGGCACCTCCTACGAGCAGTACTTC.

The J gene is TRBJ2-2, the V gene TRBV7-8; TRBD1 might be the D (6 bases). The V end was cut by 5 bases, the J end by 4 bases, with 17 bases between. Germline loops: CDR1 SGHVS, CDR2 FQNEAQ. CDR3 length: 16 amino acids. This chain's CDR3 is CASSKGTTSSTGELFF. DNA of the CDR3: TGTGCCAGCAGCAAGGGGACAACCTCGTCCACCGGGGAGCTGTTTTTT. Full variable domain (outside the CDR3, taken from reference TRBV7-8 and TRBJ2-2): GAGVSQSPRYKVAKRGQDVALRCDPISGHVSLFWYQQALGQGPEFLTYFQNEAQLDKSGLPSDRFFAERPEGSVSTLKIQRTQQEDSAVYLCASSKGTTSSTGELFFGEGSRLTVL.

The chain carries TRBV12-5 and TRBJ1-2, with D perhaps matching TRBD1 (6 bases). The V and J ends lost 6 bases and 0 bases respectively, with 17 bases between them. The CDR3 sequence is 16 residues long. Germline CDR1 reads LGHNT; CDR2 reads FRNRAP. As DNA, the CDR3 is TGTGCTAGTGGCGCCGGGGGGCAGTACCCTAACTATGGCTACACCTTC. As protein: CASGAGGQYPNYGYTF. The full variable domain, with the rest looked up from reference TRBV12-5 and TRBJ1-2, is DARVTQTPRHKVTEMGQEVTMRCQPILGHNTVFWYRQTMMQGLELLAYFRNRAPLDDSGMPKDRFSAEMPDATLATLKIQPSEPRDSAVYFCASGAGGQYPNYGYTFGSGTRLTVV.

The chain carries TRBV19 and TRBJ2-1; 8 bases map to TRBD2. V trimming: 0 bases; J trimming: 6 bases; junction bases outside the gene matches: 7. Germline V gene data show CDR1 as LNHDA and CDR2 as SQIVND (reference sequence). CDR3 length equals 16 residues. Here the CDR3 reads CASSIEASGFFNEQFF. DNA of the CDR3: TGTGCCAGTAGTATAGAGGCTAGCGGGTTCTTCAATGAGCAGTTCTTC.

This clone came up a few times. This chain uses TRBV6-4 with TRBJ2-3; 9 bases are shared with TRBD2. The CDR3 contains 17 residues. Germline values: CDR1 MRHNA, CDR2 SNTAGT. V dropped 0 bases and J dropped 5; count of bases not matched to a gene: 9. CDR3 DNA sequence: TGTGCCAGCAGTGACTCTGGGTCTAGCGGGGCGGGAGATACGCAGTATTTT. As protein: CASSDSGSSGAGDTQYF.

The chain is built from TRBV4-1 and TRBJ2-1, with 10 bases aligning to TRBD2. Losses at the gene ends were 4 bases for V and 9 bases for J; bases not matched to a gene: 6. The CDR3 runs 14 residues. Germline CDR1 is MGHRA and CDR2 is YSYEKL. The CDR3 nucleotides read TGCGCCAGCAGCCCCCCTAGCGGGAGATCTGAGCAGTTCTTC. Protein sequence: CASSPPSGRSEQFF.

This clone has just one count. This chain links TRBV7-2 with TRBJ2-2; TRBD2 matches 7 bases. V lost 3 bases to trimming and J lost 6 bases; unmatched junction nucleotides: 4. The CDR3 length is 14 residues. The V gene's germline CDR1 is SGHTA and CDR2 FQGNSA. For the CDR3, the DNA is TGTGCCAGCAGCTTTCAGGGAGGGGCCGGGGAGCTGTTTTTT. Encoded protein: CASSFQGGAGELFF.

The V call is TRBV11-2, the J call TRBJ1-3; no reliable D call. The CDR3 is 15 residues long. From germline, CDR1 is SGHAT and CDR2 FQNNGV. Trimming removed 6 bases from V and 3 bases from J, with 15 bases in between. The CDR3 coding sequence is TGTGCCAGCAGACCTATCCTCGGGTTTGGAAACACCATATATTTT. Translating gives CASRPILGFGNTIYF.

This chain joins TRBV5-1 and TRBJ2-7, with 10 bases aligning to TRBD2. V shed 0 bases, J shed 0 bases, and the junction held 3 bases outside the gene matches. In germline, CDR1 is SGHRS, CDR2 YFSETQ. This CDR3 has 16 residues. The CDR3 protein is CASSLGASGSSYEQYF. The CDR3 coding sequence is TGCGCCAGCAGCTTGGGGGCTAGCGGGAGCTCCTACGAGCAGTACTTC.

This sequence joins TRBV4-1 and TRBJ1-1; D unclear. The germline CDR1 and CDR2 sequences are MGHRA and YSYEKL. The CDR3 has 14 amino acids. Trimming shortened V by 4 bases and J by 5 bases, and 14 bases separated the two germline ends. The CDR3 DNA sequence: TGCGCCAGCAGCCGGGTGAGAGGGAGGACTGAAGCTTTCTTT. Protein sequence: CASSRVRGRTEAFF.

The chain has TRBV7-8 and TRBJ1-1, with TRBD1 matching 7 bases. V gave up 1 base and J gave up 3 bases; unmatched junction bases: 5. Germline V gene data show CDR1 as SGHVS and CDR2 as FQNEAQ. The CDR3 consists of 15 residues. The CDR3 protein is CASSLENRGYTEAFF. CDR3 DNA sequence: TGTGCCAGCAGCTTAGAAAACAGGGGTTACACTGAAGCTTTCTTT.

V gene TRBV5-4 combines with J gene TRBJ1-2; D is possibly TRBD1 (5 bases). Trimming cost V 4 bases and J 0 bases, with 10 bases left between them. Germline V gene lookup returns CDR1 SGHNT and CDR2 YYREEE (reference sequence). The CDR3 length is 14 residues. The CDR3 nucleotides read TGTGCCAGCAGCCCCGTGGACACTAACTATGGCTACACCTTC. Protein product: CASSPVDTNYGYTF.

The chain uses TRBV12-5 and TRBJ2-6; 8 bases agree with TRBD1. CDR3 length: 16 amino acids. Germline values: CDR1 LGHNT, CDR2 FRNRAP. V lost 4 bases, J lost 3 bases, and 5 bases stayed unmatched. CDR3 protein: CASGSDRGNGANVLTF. In nucleotides, the CDR3 is TGTGCTAGTGGTTCAGACAGGGGAAATGGGGCCAACGTCCTGACTTTC.

This chain connects TRBV19 to TRBJ2-1, with 7 bases matching TRBD1. The CDR3 consists of 16 residues. CDR1 is LNHDA and CDR2 is SQIVND in the germline V gene (reference sequence). V trimming: 1 base; J trimming: 7 bases; junction bases outside the gene matches: 10. For the CDR3, the DNA is TGTGCCAGTAGTATAGGGTTCCGAGGGGGCATGAATGAGCAGTTCTTC. It codes for CASSIGFRGGMNEQFF.